This record looks at one TCR beta chain sequence and its context. This record belongs to a study of blood T cell repertoires in COVID-19. Study at large: Sample material is recorded as cDNA or gDNA derived from T cells, B-cell-depleted T cells, or PBMCs.

V trimming: 7 bases; J trimming: 4 bases; junction bases outside the gene matches: 6. The CDR3 contains 13 residues. From germline, CDR1 is SNHLY and CDR2 FYNNEI. TCRdb's table, derived via immunoSEQ multiplex PCR, lists solely in-frame clones and lacks some. This table has over 150,000 clones, over 60% appearing once. Sample: peripheral blood. This chain links TRBV2 with TRBJ1-2; 7 bases map to TRBD1. This sequence originates from an elderly man with acute or convalescent COVID-19. This CDR3 is CASTYDRAYGYTF. As DNA, the CDR3 is TGTGCCAGCACCTATGACAGGGCCTATGGCTACACCTTC.